Listed below are T cell receptor beta chains from one sample, sequenced in a study of blood T cell repertoires in COVID-19. Libraries were prepared by immunoSEQ multiplex PCR; TCRdb keeps only in-frame clonotypes and omits some of them. The data contain roughly 100,000 clones, 82% of them seen just once; the ten biggest clones take up about 17%. Material for sequencing was peripheral blood. The receptors come from a man older than 75 with acute or convalescent COVID-19. Each CDR3 is given with its conserved first and last residue. A D gene is named only where the DNA matches it firmly. Clone size, where shown, is once, few, many, or a class for clones that have expanded.

TRBV30	TRBJ1-5	.	.	CAWSGAGGTPQHF	TGTGCCTGGAGTGGGGCCGGGGGTACGCCCCAGCATTTT
TRBV7-9	TRBJ2-1	TRBD2	few	CASSGMGLEYYNEQFF	TGTGCCAGCAGCGGAATGGGACTAGAATACTACAATGAGCAGTTCTTC
TRBV19	TRBJ1-2	TRBD1	.	CASKTGFDGYTF	TGTGCCAGTAAGACAGGGTTCGATGGCTACACCTTC
TRBV2	TRBJ1-3	.	.	CASSEGLRSGNTIYF	TGTGCCAGCAGCGAGGGACTACGCTCTGGAAACACCATATATTTT
TRBV7-2	TRBJ1-6	TRBD1	.	CASSLEGTANSPLHF	TGTGCCAGCAGCTTAGAAGGGACAGCTAATTCACCCCTCCACTTT
TRBV3-1/TRBV3-2	TRBJ2-2	TRBD1	.	CASSSKGQPNTGELFF	TGTGCCAGCAGCTCGAAGGGACAGCCGAACACCGGGGAGCTGTTTTTT
TRBV10-2	TRBJ1-2	.	.	CASSPQGGSYGYTF	TGCGCCAGCAGCCCACAGGGTGGGAGCTATGGCTACACCTTC
TRBV6-5	TRBJ2-7	.	.	CASIPPGVTKEQYF	TGTGCCAGCATCCCCCCCGGGGTGACTAAAGAGCAGTACTTC
TRBV24-1	TRBJ1-2	TRBD1	.	CATSASGGFGYTF	TGTGCCACCAGTGCTTCAGGGGGCTTTGGCTACACCTTC
TRBV28	TRBJ1-2	.	.	CASSWADYGYTF	TGTGCCAGCAGTTGGGCAGACTATGGCTACACCTTC
TRBV10-1	TRBJ2-3	TRBD2	once	CASRDGTSGTDTQYF	TGCGCCAGCCGCGATGGGACTAGCGGCACAGATACGCAGTATTTT
TRBV24-1	TRBJ2-6	TRBD1	.	CATQQGAPGANVLTF	TGTGCCACCCAACAGGGGGCCCCTGGGGCCAACGTCCTGACTTTC
TRBV6-2/TRBV6-3	TRBJ1-2	.	.	CASSLGNRAPNYGYTF	TGTGCCAGCAGTCTTGGAAACAGGGCACCTAACTATGGCTACACCTTC
TRBV28	TRBJ2-4	TRBD1	.	CASIQTGVNIQYF	TGTGCCAGCATACAGACAGGGGTGAACATTCAGTACTTC
TRBV23-1	TRBJ2-1	.	.	CASSPGIGFF	TGCGCCAGCAGTCCCGGTATCGGGTTCTTC
TRBV18	TRBJ2-5	.	.	CASSSRLEETQYF	TGTGCCAGCTCAAGTCGACTGGAAGAGACCCAGTACTTC
TRBV7-9	TRBJ1-4	TRBD1	once	CASSLQGMGEKLFF	TGTGCCAGCAGCCTACAGGGGATGGGTGAAAAACTGTTTTTT
TRBV3-1/TRBV3-2	TRBJ2-1	TRBD1	.	CASSRRQGGFEEQFF	TGTGCCAGCAGCCGTCGACAGGGTGGATTCGAGGAGCAGTTCTTC
TRBV29-1	TRBJ2-5	.	.	CSVEGAYRAQETQYF	TGCAGCGTTGAAGGGGCTTACAGGGCCCAAGAGACCCAGTACTTC
TRBV13	TRBJ2-5	TRBD1	.	CASSPTGAQETQYF	TGTGCCAGCAGCCCGACAGGGGCTCAAGAGACCCAGTACTTC